Below, 2 T cell receptor beta chains from the same sample are listed, as sequenced in a study of CXCR3-negative and CXCR3-positive naive CD8 T cells. It was by 5' RACE with UMI labels that the TRB cDNA libraries were prepared. No DNA is given; TCRdb re-called the 5' RACE reads and lists each CDR3 protein once. In all, the sample yields some 130,000 distinct CDR3 sequences. Sequences were obtained from naive CXCR3- CD8+ T cells from blood. The subset here: CD45RO-CCR7+CD27+CD95- naive CD8+ T cells lacking CXCR3 (TNR3-). These receptors came from a human donor in good health. Some clones in this sample may be carry-over from other donors' samples.

V and J are TRBV7-9 and TRBJ2-1. CDR3 size: 15 residues. Germline values: CDR1 SEHNR, CDR2 FQNEAQ (reference sequence). The CDR3 loop is CASSLGQEVWNEQFF.

The V and J genes are TRBV19 and TRBJ2-1; TCRdb returns TRBD2, unconfirmable since there is no DNA. The germline V gene encodes CDR1 LNHDA and CDR2 SQIVND (reference sequence). The CDR3 has 15 residues. The CDR3 loop reads CASSWLAGGPNEQFF.